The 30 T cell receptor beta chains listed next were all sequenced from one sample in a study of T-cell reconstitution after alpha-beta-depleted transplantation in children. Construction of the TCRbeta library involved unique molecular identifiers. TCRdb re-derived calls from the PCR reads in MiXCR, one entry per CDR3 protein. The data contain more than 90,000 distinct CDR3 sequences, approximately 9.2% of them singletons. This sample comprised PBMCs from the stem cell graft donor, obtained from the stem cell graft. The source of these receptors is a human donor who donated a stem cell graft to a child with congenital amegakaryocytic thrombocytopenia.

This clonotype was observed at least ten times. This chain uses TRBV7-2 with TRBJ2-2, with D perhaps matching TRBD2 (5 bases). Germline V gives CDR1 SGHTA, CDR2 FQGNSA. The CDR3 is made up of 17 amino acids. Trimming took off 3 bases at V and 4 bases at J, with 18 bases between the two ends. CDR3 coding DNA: TGTGCCAGCAGCTTGAGGGCGGTTACGGTCCGCACCGGGGAGCTGTTTTTT. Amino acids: CASSLRAVTVRTGELFF. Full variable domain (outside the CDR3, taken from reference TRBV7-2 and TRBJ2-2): GAGVSQSPSNKVTEKGKDVELRCDPISGHTALYWYRQSLGQGLEFLIYFQGNSAPDKSGLPSDRFSAERTGGSVSTLTIQRTQQEDSAVYLCASSLRAVTVRTGELFFGEGSRLTVL.

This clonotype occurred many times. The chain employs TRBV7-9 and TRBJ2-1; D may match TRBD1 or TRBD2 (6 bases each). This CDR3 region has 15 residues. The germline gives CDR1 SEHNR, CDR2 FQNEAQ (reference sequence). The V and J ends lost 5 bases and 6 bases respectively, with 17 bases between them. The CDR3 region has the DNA TGTGCCAGCAGCCGGACAGCCCTCGGGGGCAATGAGCAGTTCTTC. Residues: CASSRTALGGNEQFF.

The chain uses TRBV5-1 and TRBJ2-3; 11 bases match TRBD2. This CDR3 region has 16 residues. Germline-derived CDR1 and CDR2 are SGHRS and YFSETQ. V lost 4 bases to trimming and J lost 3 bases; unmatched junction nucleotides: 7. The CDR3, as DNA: TGCGCCAGCAGCATAGCGGGAGGGCGAGGAACAGATACGCAGTATTTT. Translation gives CASSIAGGRGTDTQYF.

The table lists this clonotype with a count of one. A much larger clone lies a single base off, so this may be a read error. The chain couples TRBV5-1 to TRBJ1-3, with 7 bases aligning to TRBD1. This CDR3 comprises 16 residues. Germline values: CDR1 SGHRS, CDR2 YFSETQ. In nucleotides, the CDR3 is TGCGCCAGCAGCATAACACAGGGGATCGCTGGAAACCCCATATATTTT. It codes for CASSITQGIAGNPIYF.

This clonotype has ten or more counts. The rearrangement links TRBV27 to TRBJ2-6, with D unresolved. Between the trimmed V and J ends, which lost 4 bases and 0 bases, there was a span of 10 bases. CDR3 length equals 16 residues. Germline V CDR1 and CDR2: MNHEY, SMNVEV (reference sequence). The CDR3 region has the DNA TGTGCCAGCAGTTCTATCGGCTTCTCTGGGGCCAACGTCCTGACTTTC. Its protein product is CASSSIGFSGANVLTF.

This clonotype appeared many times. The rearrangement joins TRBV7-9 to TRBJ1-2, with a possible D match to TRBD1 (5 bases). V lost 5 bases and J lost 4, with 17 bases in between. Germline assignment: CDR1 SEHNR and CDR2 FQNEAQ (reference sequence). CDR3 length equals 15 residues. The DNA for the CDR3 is TGTGCCAGCAGCCCGTCCGGGGCGCACTCCTATGGCTACACCTTC. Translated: CASSPSGAHSYGYTF.

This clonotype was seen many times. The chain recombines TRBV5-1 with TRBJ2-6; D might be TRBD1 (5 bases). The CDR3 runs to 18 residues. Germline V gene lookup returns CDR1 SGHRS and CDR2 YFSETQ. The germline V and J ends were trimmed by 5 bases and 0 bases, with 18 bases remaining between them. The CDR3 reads CASRWQGYPHSGANVLTF. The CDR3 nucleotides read TGCGCCAGCAGATGGCAGGGCTATCCACACTCTGGGGCCAACGTCCTGACTTTC.

This CDR3 reads CASSPDRKNRARGTEAFF. The CDR3 coding sequence is TGTGCCAGCTCACCGGATCGTAAAAACAGGGCCAGGGGCACTGAAGCTTTCTTT. V usage is TRBV18 and J usage is TRBJ1-1; tentatively, D is TRBD1 (6 bases). Germline V gene lookup returns CDR1 KGHSH and CDR2 LQKENI. This CDR3 contains 18 residues. Trimming took 3 bases from V and 4 from J, leaving 24 bases between them.

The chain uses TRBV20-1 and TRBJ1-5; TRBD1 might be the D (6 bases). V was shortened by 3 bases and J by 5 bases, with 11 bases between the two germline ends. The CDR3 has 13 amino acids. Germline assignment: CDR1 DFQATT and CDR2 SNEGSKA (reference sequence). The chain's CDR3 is CSARYREDQPQHF. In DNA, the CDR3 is TGCAGTGCTAGGTACAGGGAGGATCAGCCCCAGCATTTT.

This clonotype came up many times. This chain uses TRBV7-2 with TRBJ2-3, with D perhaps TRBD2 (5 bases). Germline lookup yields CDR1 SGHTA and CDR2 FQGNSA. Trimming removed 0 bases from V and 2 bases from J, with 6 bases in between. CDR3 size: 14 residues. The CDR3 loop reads CASSLAGVTDTQYF. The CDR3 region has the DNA TGTGCCAGCAGCTTAGCGGGAGTCACAGATACGCAGTATTTT. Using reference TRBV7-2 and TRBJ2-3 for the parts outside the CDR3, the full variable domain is GAGVSQSPSNKVTEKGKDVELRCDPISGHTALYWYRQSLGQGLEFLIYFQGNSAPDKSGLPSDRFSAERTGGSVSTLTIQRTQQEDSAVYLCASSLAGVTDTQYFGPGTRLTVL.

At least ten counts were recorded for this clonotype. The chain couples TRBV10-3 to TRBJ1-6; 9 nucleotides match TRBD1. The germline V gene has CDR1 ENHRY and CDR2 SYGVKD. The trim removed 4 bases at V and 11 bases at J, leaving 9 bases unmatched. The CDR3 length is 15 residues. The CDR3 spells CAISVEGQGGTPLHF. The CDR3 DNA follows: TGTGCCATCAGTGTCGAGGGACAGGGAGGAACACCCCTCCACTTT.

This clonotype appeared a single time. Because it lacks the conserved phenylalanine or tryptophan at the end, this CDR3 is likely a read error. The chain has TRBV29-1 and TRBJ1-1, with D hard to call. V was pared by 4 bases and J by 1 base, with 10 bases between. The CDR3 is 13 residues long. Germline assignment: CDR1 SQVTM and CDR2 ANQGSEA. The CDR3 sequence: CSVAHGSNTEAFL. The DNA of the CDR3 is TGCAGCGTTGCACACGGATCGAACACTGAAGCTTTCTTG.

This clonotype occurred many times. The CDR3 nucleotides are TGTGCCAGCAGTTGGGACGGCCTCAATCAGCCCCAGCATTTT. Translation gives CASSWDGLNQPQHF. The chain couples TRBV12-3 or TRBV12-4 to TRBJ1-5; weak D call: TRBD1 (5 bases). V dropped 4 bases and J dropped 3 bases, with 10 bases sitting between them. The CDR3 runs 14 residues.

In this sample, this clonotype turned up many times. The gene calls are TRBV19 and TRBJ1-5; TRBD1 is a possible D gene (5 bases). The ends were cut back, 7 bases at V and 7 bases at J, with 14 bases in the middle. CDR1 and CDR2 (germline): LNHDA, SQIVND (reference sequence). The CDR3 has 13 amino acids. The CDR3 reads CASTGVGWQPQHF. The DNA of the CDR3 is TGTGCCAGTACGGGGGTGGGTTGGCAGCCCCAGCATTTT.

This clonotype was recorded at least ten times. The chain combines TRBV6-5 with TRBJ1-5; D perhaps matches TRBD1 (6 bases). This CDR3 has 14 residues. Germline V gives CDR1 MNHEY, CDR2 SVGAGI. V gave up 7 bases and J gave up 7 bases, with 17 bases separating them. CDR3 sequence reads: CASISTGPWQPQHF. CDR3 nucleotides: TGTGCCAGCATTTCGACAGGCCCTTGGCAGCCCCAGCATTTT.

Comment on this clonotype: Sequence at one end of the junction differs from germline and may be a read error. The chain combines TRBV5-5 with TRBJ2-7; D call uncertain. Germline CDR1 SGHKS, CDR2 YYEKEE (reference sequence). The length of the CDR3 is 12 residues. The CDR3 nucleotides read TGTGCCAGCCGCTTGGTTGGGTACGAGCAGTACTTT. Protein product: CASRLVGYEQYF.

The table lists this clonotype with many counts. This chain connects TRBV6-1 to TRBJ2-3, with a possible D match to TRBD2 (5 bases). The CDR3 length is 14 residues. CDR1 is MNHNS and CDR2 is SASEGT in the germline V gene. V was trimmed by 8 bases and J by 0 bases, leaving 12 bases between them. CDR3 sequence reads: CASGVRGSTDTQYF. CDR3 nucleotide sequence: TGTGCCAGCGGCGTTCGGGGTAGCACAGATACGCAGTATTTT.

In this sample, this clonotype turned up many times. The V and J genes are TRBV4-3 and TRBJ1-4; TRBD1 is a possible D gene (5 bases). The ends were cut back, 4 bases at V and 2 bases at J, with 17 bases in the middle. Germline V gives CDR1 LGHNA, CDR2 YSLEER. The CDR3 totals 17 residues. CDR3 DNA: TGCGCCAGCAGCCGGGGACCGCGGGGAAGGACTAATGAAAAACTGTTTTTT. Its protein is CASSRGPRGRTNEKLFF.

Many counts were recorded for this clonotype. CDR3 residues: CASSGQGPYYGYTF. Here the CDR3 DNA reads TGTGCCAGCAGCGGACAGGGTCCTTATTATGGCTACACCTTC. The V and J genes are TRBV6-5 and TRBJ1-2; 8 positions agree with TRBD1. This CDR3 region has 14 residues. The V and J ends lost 6 bases and 5 bases, in that order; junction bases with no gene match: 8. Germline loops: CDR1 MNHEY, CDR2 SVGAGI.

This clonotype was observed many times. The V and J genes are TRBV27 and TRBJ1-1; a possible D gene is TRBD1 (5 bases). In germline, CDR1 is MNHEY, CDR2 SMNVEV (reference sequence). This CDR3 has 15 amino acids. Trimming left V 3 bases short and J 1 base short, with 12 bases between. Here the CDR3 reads CASSLAVGGNTEAFF. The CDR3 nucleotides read TGTGCCAGCAGTTTGGCGGTGGGGGGGAACACTGAAGCTTTCTTT.

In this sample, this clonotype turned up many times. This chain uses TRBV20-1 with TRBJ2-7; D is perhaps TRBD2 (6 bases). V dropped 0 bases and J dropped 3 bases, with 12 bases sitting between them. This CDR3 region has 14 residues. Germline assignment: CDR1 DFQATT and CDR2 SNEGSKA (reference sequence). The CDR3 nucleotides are TGCAGTGCTAGAGATTGGCAGGGAGGCTACGAGCAGTACTTC. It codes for CSARDWQGGYEQYF.

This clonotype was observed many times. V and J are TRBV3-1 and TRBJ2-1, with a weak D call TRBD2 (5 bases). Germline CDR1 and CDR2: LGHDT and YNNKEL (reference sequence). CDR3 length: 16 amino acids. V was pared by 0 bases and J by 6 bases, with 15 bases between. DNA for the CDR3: TGTGCCAGCAGCCAAGATTACGGGGTAGGGAGCAATGAGCAGTTCTTC. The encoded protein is CASSQDYGVGSNEQFF.

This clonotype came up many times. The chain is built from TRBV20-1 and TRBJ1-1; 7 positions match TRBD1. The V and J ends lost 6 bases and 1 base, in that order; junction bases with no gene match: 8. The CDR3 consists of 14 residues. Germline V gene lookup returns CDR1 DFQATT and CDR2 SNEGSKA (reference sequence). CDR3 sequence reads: CSADARGENTEAFF. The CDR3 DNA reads TGCAGTGCGGACGCCAGGGGGGAGAACACTGAAGCTTTCTTT.

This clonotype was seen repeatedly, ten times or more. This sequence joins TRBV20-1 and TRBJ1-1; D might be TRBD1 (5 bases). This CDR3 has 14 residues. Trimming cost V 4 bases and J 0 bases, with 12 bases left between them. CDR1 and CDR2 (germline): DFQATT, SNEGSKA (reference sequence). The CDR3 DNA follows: TGCAGTGCTATTCGACAGTCCATGAACACTGAAGCTTTCTTT. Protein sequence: CSAIRQSMNTEAFF.

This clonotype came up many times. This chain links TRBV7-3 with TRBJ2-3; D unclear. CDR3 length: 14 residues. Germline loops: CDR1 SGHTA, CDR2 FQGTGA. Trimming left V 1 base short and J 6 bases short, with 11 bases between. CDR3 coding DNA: TGTGCCAGCAGCTTAAACGGGCCGTCCGATACGCAGTATTTT. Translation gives CASSLNGPSDTQYF. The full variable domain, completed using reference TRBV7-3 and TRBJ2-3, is GAGVSQTPSNKVTEKGKYVELRCDPISGHTALYWYRQSLGQGPEFLIYFQGTGAADDSGLPNDRFFAVRPEGSVSTLKIQRTERGDSAVYLCASSLNGPSDTQYFGPGTRLTVL.

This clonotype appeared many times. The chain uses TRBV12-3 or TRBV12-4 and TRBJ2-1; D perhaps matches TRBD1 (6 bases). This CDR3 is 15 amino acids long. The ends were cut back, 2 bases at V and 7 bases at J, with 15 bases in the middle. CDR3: CASSLSGARRNEQFF. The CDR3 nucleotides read TGTGCCAGCAGTTTATCAGGGGCCCGAAGAAATGAGCAGTTCTTC.

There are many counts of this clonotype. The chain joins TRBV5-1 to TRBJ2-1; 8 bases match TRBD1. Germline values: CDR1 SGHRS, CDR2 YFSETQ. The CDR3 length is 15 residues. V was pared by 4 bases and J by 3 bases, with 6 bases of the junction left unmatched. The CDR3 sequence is CASSKDRDFYNEQFF. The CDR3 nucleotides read TGCGCCAGCAGCAAGGACAGGGACTTCTACAATGAGCAGTTCTTC.

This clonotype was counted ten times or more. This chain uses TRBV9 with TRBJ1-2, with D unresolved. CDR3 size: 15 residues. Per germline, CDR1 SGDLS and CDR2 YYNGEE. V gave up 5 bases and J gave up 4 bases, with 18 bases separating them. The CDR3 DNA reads TGTGCCAGCAGGGGTGAGCCGGCGGGGAGCTATGGCTACACCTTC. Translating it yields CASRGEPAGSYGYTF.

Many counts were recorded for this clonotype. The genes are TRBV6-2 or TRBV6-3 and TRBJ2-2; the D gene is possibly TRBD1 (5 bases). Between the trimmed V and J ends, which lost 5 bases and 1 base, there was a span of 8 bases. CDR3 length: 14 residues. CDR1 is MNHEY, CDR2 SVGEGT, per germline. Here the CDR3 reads CASSTGMNTGELFF. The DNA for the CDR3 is TGTGCCAGCAGTACAGGAATGAACACCGGGGAGCTGTTTTTT.

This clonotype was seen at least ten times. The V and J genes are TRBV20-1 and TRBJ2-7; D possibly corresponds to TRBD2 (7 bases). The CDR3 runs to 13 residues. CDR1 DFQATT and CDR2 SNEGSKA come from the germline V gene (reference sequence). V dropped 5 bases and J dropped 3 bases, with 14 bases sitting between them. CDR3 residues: CSALKRGGYEQYF. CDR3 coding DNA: TGCAGTGCTCTCAAAAGGGGGGGCTACGAGCAGTACTTC.